The present T cell receptor beta chain was sequenced within a study of regulatory T cells in long-lasting Graves disease. Study background: Patients met the persistent Graves' disease definition after over 5 years of antithyroid drugs with positive TSH receptor antibodies.

Arm-PCR of CDR3 regions with iRepertoire HTBI primers generated TCR beta libraries. From the multiplex PCR reads, TCRdb called clonotypes with MiXCR, one entry per CDR3 protein. The data contain a few hundred thousand distinct CDR3 sequences, 23% of them singletons. The CDR3 has 15 residues. Trimming took off 1 base at V and 5 bases at J, with 14 bases between the two ends. Germline CDR1 reads SGHTA; CDR2 reads FQGNSA. Described time point: persistent/refractory GD, antithyroid drugs over 5 years with positive TRAb. PBMC RNA served as the TCR library source. This chain links TRBV7-2 with TRBJ2-5, with a tentative D call TRBD1 (5 bases). This clonotype was obtained from a female donor with Graves disease. The sample consisted of peripheral blood mononuclear cells (PBMCs), taken when the disease was refractory, from a patient treated with antithyroid drugs. The CDR3 DNA reads as TGTGCCAGCAGCTTAGTGACAAGGGGCAAGGAGACCCAGTACTTC. Translation gives CASSLVTRGKETQYF. Using reference TRBV7-2 and TRBJ2-5 for the parts outside the CDR3, the full variable domain is GAGVSQSPSNKVTEKGKDVELRCDPISGHTALYWYRQSLGQGLEFLIYFQGNSAPDKSGLPSDRFSAERTGGSVSTLTIQRTQQEDSAVYLCASSLVTRGKETQYFGPGTRLLVL.